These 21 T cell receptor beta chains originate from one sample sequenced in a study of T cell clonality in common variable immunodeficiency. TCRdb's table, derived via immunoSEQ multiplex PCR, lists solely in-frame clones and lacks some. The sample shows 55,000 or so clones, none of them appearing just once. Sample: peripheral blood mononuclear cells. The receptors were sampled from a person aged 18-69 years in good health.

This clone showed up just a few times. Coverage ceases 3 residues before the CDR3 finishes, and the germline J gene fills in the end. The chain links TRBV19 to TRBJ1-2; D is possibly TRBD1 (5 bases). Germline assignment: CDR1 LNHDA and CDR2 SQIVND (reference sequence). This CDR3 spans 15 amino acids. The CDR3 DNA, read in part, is TGTGCCAGTAGGACAAGCGGGGGGAACACAGATACC. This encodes CASRTSGGNTDT. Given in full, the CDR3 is CASRTSGGNTDTYTF.

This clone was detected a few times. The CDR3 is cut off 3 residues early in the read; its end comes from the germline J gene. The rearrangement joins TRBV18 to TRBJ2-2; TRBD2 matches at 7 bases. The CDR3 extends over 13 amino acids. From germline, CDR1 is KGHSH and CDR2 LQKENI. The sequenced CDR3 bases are TGTGCCAGCTCACGGGCTGGGGGGGAGAAG. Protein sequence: CASSRAGGEK. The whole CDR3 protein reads CASSRAGGEKLFF.

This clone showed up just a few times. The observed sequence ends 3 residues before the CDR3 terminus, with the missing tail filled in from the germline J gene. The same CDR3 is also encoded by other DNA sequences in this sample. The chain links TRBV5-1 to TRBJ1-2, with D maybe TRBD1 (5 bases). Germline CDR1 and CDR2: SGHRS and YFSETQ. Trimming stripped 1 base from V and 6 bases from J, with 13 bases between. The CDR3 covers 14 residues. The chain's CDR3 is CASSLSGGVNGYTF. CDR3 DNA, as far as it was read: TGCGCCAGCAGCTTGTCTGGGGGGGTGAATGGC. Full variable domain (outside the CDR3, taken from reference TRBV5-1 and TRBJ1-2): KAGVTQTPRYLIKTRGQQVTLSCSPISGHRSVSWYQQTPGQGLQFLFEYFSETQRNKGNFPGRFSGRQFSNSRSEMNVSTLELGDSALYLCASSLSGGVNGYTFGSGTRLTVV.

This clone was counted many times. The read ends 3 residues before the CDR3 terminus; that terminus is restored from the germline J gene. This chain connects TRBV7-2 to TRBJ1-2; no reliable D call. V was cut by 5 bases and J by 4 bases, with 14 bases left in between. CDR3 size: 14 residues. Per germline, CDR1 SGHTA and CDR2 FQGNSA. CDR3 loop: CASSQVLGSYGYTF. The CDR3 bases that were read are TGTGCCAGCAGCCAGGTGTTGGGCTCCTATGGC. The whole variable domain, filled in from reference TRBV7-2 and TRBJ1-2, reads GAGVSQSPSNKVTEKGKDVELRCDPISGHTALYWYRQSLGQGLEFLIYFQGNSAPDKSGLPSDRFSAERTGGSVSTLTIQRTQQEDSAVYLCASSQVLGSYGYTFGSGTRLTVV.

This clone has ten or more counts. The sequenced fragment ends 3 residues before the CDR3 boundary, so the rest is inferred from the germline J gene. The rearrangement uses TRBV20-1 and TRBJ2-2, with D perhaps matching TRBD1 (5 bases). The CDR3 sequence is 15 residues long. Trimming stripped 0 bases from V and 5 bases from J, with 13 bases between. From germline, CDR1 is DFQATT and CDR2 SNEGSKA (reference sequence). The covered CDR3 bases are TGCAGTGCTAGAGATTCCCAGAAGGGGACCGGGGAG. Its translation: CSARDSQKGTGE. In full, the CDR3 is CSARDSQKGTGELFF.

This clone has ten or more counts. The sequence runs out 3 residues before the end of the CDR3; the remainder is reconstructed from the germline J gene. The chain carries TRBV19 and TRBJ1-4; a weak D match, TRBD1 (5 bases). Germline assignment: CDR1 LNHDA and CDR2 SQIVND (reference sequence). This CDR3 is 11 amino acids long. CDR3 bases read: TGTGGGACGAGGGGTCAGGAAAAA. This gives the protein CGTRGQEK. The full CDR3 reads CGTRGQEKLFF.

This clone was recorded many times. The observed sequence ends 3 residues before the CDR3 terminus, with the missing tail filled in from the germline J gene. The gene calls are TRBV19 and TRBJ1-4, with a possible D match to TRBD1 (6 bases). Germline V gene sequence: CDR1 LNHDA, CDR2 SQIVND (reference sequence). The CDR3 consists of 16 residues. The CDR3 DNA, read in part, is TGTGCCAGTAGTAAATCCCGCGGGACAAACAATTCACCA. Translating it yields CASSKSRGTNNSP. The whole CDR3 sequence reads CASSKSRGTNNSPLFF.

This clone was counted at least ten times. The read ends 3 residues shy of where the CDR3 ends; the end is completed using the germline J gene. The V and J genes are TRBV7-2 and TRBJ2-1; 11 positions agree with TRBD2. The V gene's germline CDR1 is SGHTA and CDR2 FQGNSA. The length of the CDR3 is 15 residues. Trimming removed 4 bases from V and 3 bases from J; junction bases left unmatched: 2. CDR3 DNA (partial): TGTGCCAGCAGCTGGGGACTAGCGGTCTACAATGAG. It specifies CASSWGLAVYNE. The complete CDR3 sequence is CASSWGLAVYNEQFF. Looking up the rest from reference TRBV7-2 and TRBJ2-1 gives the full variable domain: GAGVSQSPSNKVTEKGKDVELRCDPISGHTALYWYRQSLGQGLEFLIYFQGNSAPDKSGLPSDRFSAERTGGSVSTLTIQRTQQEDSAVYLCASSWGLAVYNEQFFGPGTRLTVL.

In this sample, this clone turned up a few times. This CDR3 is CAWSESTLDRGPYDYTF. CDR3 DNA, as far as it was read: TGTGCCTGGAGTGAATCGACTTTGGACAGGGGGCCCTACGAC. The chain combines TRBV30 with TRBJ1-2, with 11 nucleotides matching TRBD1. From the germline J gene comes the end of the CDR3, since the read stops 3 residues before it. The CDR3 runs 17 residues. CDR1 and CDR2 from the germline V gene are GTSNPN and SVGIG (reference sequence).

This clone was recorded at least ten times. The CDR3 reads CASSSDRHTEAFF. CDR3 DNA (partial): TGTGCCAGCAGCTCGGACAGGCACACTGAA. The rearrangement uses TRBV7-2 and TRBJ1-1, with 7 bases lining up with TRBD1. Sequencing ends 3 residues short of the CDR3 end; the germline J gene provides the rest. V was pared by 4 bases and J by 3 bases, with 2 bases of the junction left unmatched. The V gene's germline CDR1 is SGHTA and CDR2 FQGNSA. The CDR3 consists of 13 residues.

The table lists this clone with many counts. CDR3 residues: CASRPGRVSEQYF. The sequenced part of the CDR3 DNA is TGTGCCAGCAGACCCGGCAGGGTGAGCGAG. The chain is built from TRBV7-2 and TRBJ2-7, with D possibly TRBD1 on 5 matching bases. The CDR3 is cut off 3 residues early in the read; its end comes from the germline J gene. The CDR3 runs 13 residues. V lost 6 bases to trimming and J lost 6 bases, with 15 bases between them. Germline-derived CDR1 and CDR2 are SGHTA and FQGNSA.

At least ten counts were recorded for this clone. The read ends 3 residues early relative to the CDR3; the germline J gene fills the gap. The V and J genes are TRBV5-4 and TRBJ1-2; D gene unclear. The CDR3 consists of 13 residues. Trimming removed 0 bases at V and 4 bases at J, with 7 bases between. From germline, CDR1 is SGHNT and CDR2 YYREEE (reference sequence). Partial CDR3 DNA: TGTGCCAGCAGCTTGGGGCACACCTATGGC. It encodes CASSLGHTYG. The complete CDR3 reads CASSLGHTYGYTF.

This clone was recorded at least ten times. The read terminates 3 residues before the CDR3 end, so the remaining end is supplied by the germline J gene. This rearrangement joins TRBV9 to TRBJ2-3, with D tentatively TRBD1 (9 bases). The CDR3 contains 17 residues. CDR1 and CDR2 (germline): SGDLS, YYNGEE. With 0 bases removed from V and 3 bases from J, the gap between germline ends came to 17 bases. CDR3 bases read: TGTGCCAGCAGCGTAGCGGGGGGGACAGGGAGGACAGATACG. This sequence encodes CASSVAGGTGRTDT. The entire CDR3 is CASSVAGGTGRTDTQYF.

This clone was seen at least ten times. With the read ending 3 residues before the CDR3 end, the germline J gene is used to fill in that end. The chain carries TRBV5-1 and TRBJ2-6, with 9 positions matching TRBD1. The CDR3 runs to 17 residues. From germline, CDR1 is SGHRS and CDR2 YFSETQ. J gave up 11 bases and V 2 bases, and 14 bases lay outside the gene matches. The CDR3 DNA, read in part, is TGCGCCAGCAGCTTCCTACCCCCGGGACAGGGTAAAGACGTC. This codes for CASSFLPPGQGKDV. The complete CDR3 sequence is CASSFLPPGQGKDVLTF.

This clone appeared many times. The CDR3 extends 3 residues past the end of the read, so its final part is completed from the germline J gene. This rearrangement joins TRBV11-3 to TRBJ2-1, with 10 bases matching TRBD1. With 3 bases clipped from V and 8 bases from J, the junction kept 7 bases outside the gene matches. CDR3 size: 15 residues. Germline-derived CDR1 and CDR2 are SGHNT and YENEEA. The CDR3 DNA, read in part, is TGTGCCAGCAGCTTGACAGGGGGCCCCTTGCATGAG. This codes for CASSLTGGPLHE. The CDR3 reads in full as CASSLTGGPLHEQFF.

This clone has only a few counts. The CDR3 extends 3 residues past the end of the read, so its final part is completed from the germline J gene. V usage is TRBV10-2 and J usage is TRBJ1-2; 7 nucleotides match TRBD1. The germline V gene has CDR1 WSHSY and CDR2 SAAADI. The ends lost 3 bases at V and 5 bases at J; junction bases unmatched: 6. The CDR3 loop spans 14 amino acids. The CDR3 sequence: CASSETGDLYGYTF. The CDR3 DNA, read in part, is TGCGCCAGCAGTGAAACAGGGGACCTATATGGC.

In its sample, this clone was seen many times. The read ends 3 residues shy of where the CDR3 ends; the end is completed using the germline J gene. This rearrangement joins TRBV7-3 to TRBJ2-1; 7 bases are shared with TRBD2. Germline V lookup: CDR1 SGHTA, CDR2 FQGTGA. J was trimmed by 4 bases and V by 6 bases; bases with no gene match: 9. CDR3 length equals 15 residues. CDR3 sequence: CASSTDRGEYNEQFF. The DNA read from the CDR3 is TGTGCCAGCAGTACCGACCGGGGGGAGTACAATGAG.

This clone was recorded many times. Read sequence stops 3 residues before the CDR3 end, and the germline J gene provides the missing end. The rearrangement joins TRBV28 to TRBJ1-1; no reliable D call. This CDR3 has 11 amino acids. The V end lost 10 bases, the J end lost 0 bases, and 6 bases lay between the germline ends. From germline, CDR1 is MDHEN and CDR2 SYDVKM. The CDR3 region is CATGLNTEAFF. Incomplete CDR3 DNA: TGTGCCACCGGGTTGAACACTGAA. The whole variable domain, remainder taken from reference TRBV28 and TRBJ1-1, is DVKVTQSSRYLVKRTGEKVFLECVQDMDHENMFWYRQDPGLGLRLIYFSYDVKMKEKGDIPEGYSVSREKKERFSLILESASTNQTSMYLCATGLNTEAFFGQGTRLTVV.

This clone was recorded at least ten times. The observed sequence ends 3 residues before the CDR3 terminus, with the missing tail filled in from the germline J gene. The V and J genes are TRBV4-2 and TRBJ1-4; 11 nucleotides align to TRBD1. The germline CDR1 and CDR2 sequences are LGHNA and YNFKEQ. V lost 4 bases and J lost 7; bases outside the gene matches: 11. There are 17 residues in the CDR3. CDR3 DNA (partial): TGTGCCAGCAGCCCCACACCTTTCGGGACAGGGGGTGAAAAA. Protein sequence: CASSPTPFGTGGEK. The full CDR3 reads CASSPTPFGTGGEKLFF.

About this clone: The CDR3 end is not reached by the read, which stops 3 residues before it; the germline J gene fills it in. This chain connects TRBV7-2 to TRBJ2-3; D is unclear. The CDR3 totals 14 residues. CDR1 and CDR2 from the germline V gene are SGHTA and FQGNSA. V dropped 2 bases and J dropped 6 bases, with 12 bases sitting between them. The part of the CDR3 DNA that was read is TGTGCCAGCAGCTTATTGTCAGCCAGGGATACG. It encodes CASSLLSARDT. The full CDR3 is CASSLLSARDTQYF. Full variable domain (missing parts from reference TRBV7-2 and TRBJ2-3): GAGVSQSPSNKVTEKGKDVELRCDPISGHTALYWYRQSLGQGLEFLIYFQGNSAPDKSGLPSDRFSAERTGGSVSTLTIQRTQQEDSAVYLCASSLLSARDTQYFGPGTRLTVL.

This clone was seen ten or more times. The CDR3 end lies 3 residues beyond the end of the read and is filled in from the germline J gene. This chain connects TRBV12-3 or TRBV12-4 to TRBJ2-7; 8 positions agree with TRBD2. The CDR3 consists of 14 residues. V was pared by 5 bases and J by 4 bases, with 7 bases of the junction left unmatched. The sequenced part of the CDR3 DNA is TGTGCCAGCAGTCCCCGGACTAGCAGATACGAG. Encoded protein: CASSPRTSRYE. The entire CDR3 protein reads CASSPRTSRYEQYF.